The 10 T cell receptor beta chains listed next were all sequenced from one sample in a study of T cell responses to AZD1222 COVID-19 vaccine. Sequencing was performed with immunoSEQ multiplex PCR; in TCRdb, only in-frame clones are kept and a portion is missing. The data show 180,000 or so clones, with roughly 94% seen just once and under 1.5% held by the top ten. The specimen was peripheral blood, collected 28 days after the second AZD1222 dose. These receptors were obtained from an adult who received the AZD1222 COVID-19 vaccine.

The chain links TRBV9 to TRBJ1-4; D is possibly TRBD1 (6 bases). Trimming stripped 0 bases from V and 8 bases from J, with 14 bases between. CDR3 length: 15 residues. Germline V gene data show CDR1 as SGDLS and CDR2 as YYNGEE. The CDR3 DNA is TGTGCCAGCAGCGTAGGGGGGCGGTTAGAAGAAAAACTGTTTTTT. Translation: CASSVGGRLEEKLFF.

V is TRBV27 and J is TRBJ2-7; 9 positions match TRBD1. CDR3 length: 13 residues. CDR1 and CDR2 from the germline V gene are MNHEY and SMNVEV (reference sequence). Germline trimming cut 4 bases from V and 6 bases from J; bases unmatched to any gene: 4. The chain's CDR3 is CASSSGDRVEQYF. In nucleotides, the CDR3 is TGTGCCAGCAGTTCGGGGGACAGGGTCGAGCAGTACTTC.

The chain uses TRBV2 and TRBJ2-3; a possible D gene is TRBD1 (6 bases). Germline CDR1 reads SNHLY; CDR2 reads FYNNEI. Trimming pared 8 bases from V and 3 bases from J, leaving 18 bases between. The CDR3 contains 15 residues. In nucleotides, the CDR3 is TGTGCCAGCTCATCACAGGGCTTTGGAACAGATACGCAGTATTTT. Its protein product is CASSSQGFGTDTQYF.

The rearrangement links TRBV6-4 to TRBJ2-1; 9 nucleotides match TRBD2. The length of the CDR3 is 15 residues. Trimming cost V 0 bases and J 8 bases; bases outside gene matches: 5. CDR1 and CDR2 from the germline V gene are MRHNA and SNTAGT. Here the CDR3 DNA reads TGTGCCAGCAGTGACTCGGCGGGAGGGGTGGATGAGCAGTTCTTC. Its translation is CASSDSAGGVDEQFF.

Written as DNA, the CDR3 is TGTGCCAGCAGCCAAGGGGTGGAGAGTGAAAAACTGTTTTTT. Residues: CASSQGVESEKLFF. The rearrangement links TRBV4-2 to TRBJ1-4; no clear D. The V gene lost 1 base and the J gene lost 7 bases, with 10 bases spanning the gap. Germline V lookup: CDR1 LGHNA, CDR2 YNFKEQ. This CDR3 comprises 14 residues.

J is TRBJ2-7 and V is TRBV7-8, with TRBD2 matching over 10 bases. The CDR3 length is 15 residues. Per the germline V gene, CDR1 is SGHVS and CDR2 is FQNEAQ. V shed 1 base and J 6 bases; nucleotides not matched to a gene: 6. In DNA, the CDR3 is TGTGCCAGCAGCTTAGTAGCGGGAGGCCTCCGCGAGCAGTACTTC. Translating it yields CASSLVAGGLREQYF.

V usage is TRBV4-1 and J usage is TRBJ1-1, with 7 bases identical to TRBD1. V shed 0 bases and J 2 bases; nucleotides not matched to a gene: 15. Germline V gene lookup returns CDR1 MGHRA and CDR2 YSYEKL. The CDR3 is made up of 19 amino acids. The CDR3 nucleotides are TGCGCCAGCAGCCAAGAGGCTTGGTTGGGGACAGTTCGAAACACTGAAGCTTTCTTT. This gives the protein CASSQEAWLGTVRNTEAFF.

This clone was seen a handful of times. The V call is TRBV4-2, the J call TRBJ1-4; no firm D call. The CDR3 sequence is 14 residues long. Germline V lookup: CDR1 LGHNA, CDR2 YNFKEQ. V was cut by 0 bases and J by 7 bases, with 9 bases left in between. The CDR3: CASSQELEGEKLFF. In DNA, the CDR3 is TGTGCCAGCAGCCAAGAGTTGGAAGGTGAAAAACTGTTTTTT.

The CDR3 protein is CASRGTGQGTDTQYF. Here the CDR3 DNA reads TGTGCCAGCAGGGGTACTGGACAAGGCACAGATACGCAGTATTTT. This rearrangement joins TRBV27 to TRBJ2-3; perhaps TRBD1 as D (5 bases). V was cut by 6 bases and J by 1 base, with 14 bases left in between. Germline loops: CDR1 MNHEY, CDR2 SMNVEV (reference sequence). The CDR3 covers 15 residues.

The chain links TRBV5-4 to TRBJ1-2; D might be TRBD1 (5 bases). The CDR3 length is 14 residues. Germline assignment: CDR1 SGHNT and CDR2 YYREEE (reference sequence). The V gene lost 3 bases and the J gene lost 2 bases, with 11 bases spanning the gap. Written as DNA, the CDR3 is TGTGCCAGCAGCTACGCGGGGGGAAACTATGGCTACACCTTC. It translates to CASSYAGGNYGYTF.